The text below deals with one TCR beta chain. This clone has just a few counts. The target of this receptor is not known. The record has no base qualities; no much larger clone is one base away. Collaborating institutions collected whole blood in K2EDTA tubes following their own protocols. For TCRbeta analysis, collaborators shipped samples in one of three forms: frozen whole blood, isolated PBMCs, or DNA extracted from either of those sample types. Reading the germline V gene (reference sequence) gives CDR1 SGHAT and CDR2 FQDESV. Unmatched junction bases come to 8, with V trimmed by 8 bases and J by 2 bases. The CDR3 runs 14 amino acids, cysteine and phenylalanine included. Only the CDR3 DNA is retained, 42 bases long and in frame from the first base. The sample is drawn from a study of blood T cell repertoires in COVID-19 (dated by TCRdb to the early 2020s). The study in broad terms: Samples from collaborators originated in the United States, Italy and Spain and spanned both the acute and convalescent phases of COVID-19. The prospective study material was composed of cDNA or gDNA derived from T cells, B-cell-depleted T cells, or PBMCs. Deeply sampled blood TCRbeta repertoires from subjects exposed to, actively infected with, or recovered from COVID-19 were included in the dataset. The repertoires were released in a freely available public database meant as a resource for research on the immune response to SARS-CoV-2. The samples were drawn from the first 160 participants of the ongoing ImmuneRACE study and from over a thousand subjects provided by 6 global collaborators. The sample metadata nearly always contained a de-identified subject ID, COVID-19 status, age in years and sex. HLA class I and class II types, where available, came from metadata supplied by the sample provider rather than from assay-based typing. The study at large found these results: The amount of clinical and demographic metadata varied by source and participant and was provided uncurated.

The immunoSEQ Assay, a bias-controlled multiplex PCR, was used to amplify TCRbeta CDR3 regions from genomic DNA. In the paper's pipeline: The number of nucleated cells in each sample was estimated by amplification of reference gene primers within the assay. To quantify the absolute abundance of each unique TCRbeta CDR3 rearrangement, sequence reads were collapsed and filtered. For each sample, productive Simpson clonality was calculated as the square root of Simpson's diversity index across productive rearrangements. TCRdb stores this immuneACCESS table with in-frame sequences only. Part of the clones is absent; in the studies checked, under half of the shortfall reflects unresolved V genes, and no reason is known for the rest. That table is the source of V, J and clone size, and D and trimming were worked out from the DNA. For this sample there are more than 100,000 clones; less than 90% appear just once. The leading ten clones occupy 5% to 7.5% of the sample.

The receptor's source is a human donor in a cohort sampled during active COVID-19. This chain is built from TRBV11-1 and TRBJ2-7; 8 middle bases align to TRBD1. The sequenced sample consisted of peripheral blood. The DNA sequence is as follows: TGTGCCAGCTTAGGGGGGACAGGACCCTACGAGCAGTACTTC. It specifies CASLGGTGPYEQYF.